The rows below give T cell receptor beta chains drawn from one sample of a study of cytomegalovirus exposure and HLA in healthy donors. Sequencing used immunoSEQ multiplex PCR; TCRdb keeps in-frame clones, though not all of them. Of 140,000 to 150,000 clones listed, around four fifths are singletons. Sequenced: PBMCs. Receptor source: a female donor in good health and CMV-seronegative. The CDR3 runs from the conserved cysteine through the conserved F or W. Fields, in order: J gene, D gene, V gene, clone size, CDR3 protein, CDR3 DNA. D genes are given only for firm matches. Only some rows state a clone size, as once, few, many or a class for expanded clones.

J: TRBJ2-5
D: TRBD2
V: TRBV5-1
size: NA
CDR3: CASSGRAGGEETQYF
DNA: TGCGCCAGCAGCGGGCGTGCGGGGGGGGAAGAGACCCAGTACTTC

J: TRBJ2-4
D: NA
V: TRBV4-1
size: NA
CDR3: CASSQPTRAKNIQYF
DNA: TGCGCCAGCAGCCAACCAACTAGGGCCAAAAACATTCAGTACTTC

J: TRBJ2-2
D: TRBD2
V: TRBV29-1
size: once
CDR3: CSGRTSGYGELFF
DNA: TGCAGCGGCCGGACTAGCGGGTACGGGGAGCTGTTTTTT

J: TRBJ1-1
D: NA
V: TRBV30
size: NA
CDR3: CAWSVVSSTEAFF
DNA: TGTGCCTGGAGCGTTGTGTCGAGCACTGAAGCTTTCTTT

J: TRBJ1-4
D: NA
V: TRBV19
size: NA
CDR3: CASSIYTTPNEKLFF
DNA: TGTGCCAGTAGTATCTACACTACACCCAATGAAAAACTGTTTTTT

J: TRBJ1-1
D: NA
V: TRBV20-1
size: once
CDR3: CSARVGTEAFF
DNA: TGCAGTGCTAGAGTCGGGACTGAAGCTTTCTTT

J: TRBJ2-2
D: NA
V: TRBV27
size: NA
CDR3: CASSLLGATRNTGELFF
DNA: TGTGCCAGCAGTTTACTGGGGGCGACCAGGAACACCGGGGAGCTGTTTTTT

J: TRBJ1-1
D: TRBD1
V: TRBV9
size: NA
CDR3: CASSARQGNTEAFF
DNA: TGTGCCAGCAGCGCTCGACAGGGGAACACTGAAGCTTTCTTT

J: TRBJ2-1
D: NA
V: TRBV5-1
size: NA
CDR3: CASSPLQGSYNEQFF
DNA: TGCGCCAGCAGCCCCTTACAGGGCTCCTACAATGAGCAGTTCTTC

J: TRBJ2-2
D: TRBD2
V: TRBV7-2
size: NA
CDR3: CASSFSLAGTGELFF
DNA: TGTGCCAGCAGCTTCAGTCTAGCGGGGACCGGGGAGCTGTTTTTT

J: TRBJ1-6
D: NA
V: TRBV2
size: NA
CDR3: CASSTGHPSPLHF
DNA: TGTGCCAGCAGTACAGGTCACCCTTCACCCCTCCACTTT

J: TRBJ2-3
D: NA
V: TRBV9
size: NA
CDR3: CASSVGPRLLDTQYF
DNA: TGTGCCAGCAGCGTAGGCCCCCGACTACTAGATACGCAGTATTTT

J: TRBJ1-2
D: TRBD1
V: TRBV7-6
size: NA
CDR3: CASSSGQGTDYGYPF
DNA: TGTGCCAGCAGCTCAGGACAGGGAACGGACTATGGCTACCCCTTC

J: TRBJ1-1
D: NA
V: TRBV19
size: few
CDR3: CASSIARSTEAFF
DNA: TGTGCCAGTAGTATAGCCCGTAGCACTGAAGCTTTCTTT

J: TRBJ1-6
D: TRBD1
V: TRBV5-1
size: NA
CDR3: CASSLAQGAPNSPLHF
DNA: TGCGCCAGCAGCTTGGCTCAGGGGGCGCCTAATTCACCCCTCCACTTT

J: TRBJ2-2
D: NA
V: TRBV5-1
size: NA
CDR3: CASSLAQGNTGELFF
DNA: TGCGCCAGCAGCTTGGCCCAGGGGAACACCGGGGAGCTGTTTTTT

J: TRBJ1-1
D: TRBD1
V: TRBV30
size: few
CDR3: CAWSVGQGRMNTEAFF
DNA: TGTGCCTGGAGTGTCGGACAGGGGAGGATGAACACTGAAGCTTTCTTT

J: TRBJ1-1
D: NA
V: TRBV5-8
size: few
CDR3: CANQRRGWNTEAFF
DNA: TGTGCCAACCAGAGGCGGGGGTGGAACACTGAAGCTTTCTTT

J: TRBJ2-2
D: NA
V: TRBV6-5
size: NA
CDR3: CASSRTRVLTGELFF
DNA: TGTGCCAGCAGTCGTACTAGGGTGCTCACCGGGGAGCTGTTTTTT